What follows are 11 T cell receptor beta chains derived from one specimen sequenced in a study of T-cell memory formation after mild COVID-19. TCRdb ran MiXCR on the 5' RACE reads and lists one entry per CDR3 protein. The sample records a few hundred thousand distinct CDR3 sequences, under 30% being singletons. The source material was PBMCs or a T cell subset sorted from them (not recorded which). The receptors stem from an adult woman who had mild COVID-19 (a few samples of this study predate the infection). Cell type and time point are not known.

This clonotype was counted a few times. This chain links TRBV12-3 or TRBV12-4 with TRBJ1-2, with D possibly matching TRBD1 (5 bases). The germline V and J ends were trimmed by 3 bases and 4 bases, with 21 bases remaining between them. This CDR3 contains 17 residues. DNA for the CDR3: TGTGCCAGCAGTTTCGCTCTTGGGGCCCCCTTAGGCTATGGCTACACCTTC. Translation: CASSFALGAPLGYGYTF.

This chain links TRBV7-2 with TRBJ2-1; D call uncertain. Trimming pared 6 bases from V and 6 bases from J, leaving 12 bases between. CDR1 SGHTA and CDR2 FQGNSA come from the germline V gene. This CDR3 contains 13 residues. CDR3 amino acids: CASRPSTGNEQFF. In DNA form, the CDR3 reads TGTGCCAGCAGGCCGAGTACCGGCAATGAGCAGTTCTTC.

This clonotype was seen ten or more times. The chain joins TRBV12-3 or TRBV12-4 to TRBJ2-5; D unresolved. V was clipped by 2 bases and J by 0 bases, with 7 bases between them. The CDR3 loop spans 14 amino acids. The CDR3 sequence: CASSLWVNQETQYF. For the CDR3, the DNA is TGTGCCAGCAGTTTATGGGTGAACCAAGAGACCCAGTACTTC.

V usage is TRBV29-1 and J usage is TRBJ2-1; 13 bases align to TRBD2. This CDR3 comprises 14 residues. Germline lookup yields CDR1 SQVTM and CDR2 ANQGSEA. J was trimmed by 4 bases and V by 7 bases; bases with no gene match: 4. In DNA form, the CDR3 reads TGCAGCGCCACTAGCGGGGGGGCTTACAATGAGCAGTTCTTC. This codes for CSATSGGAYNEQFF.

CDR3 in amino acids: CSAFFTGQPYGYTF. CDR3 coding DNA: TGCAGTGCTTTTTTTACAGGTCAACCCTATGGCTACACCTTC. The gene calls are TRBV20-1 and TRBJ1-2; perhaps TRBD1 as D (5 bases). The V end lost 5 bases, the J end lost 4 bases, and 17 bases lay between the germline ends. Germline CDR1 is DFQATT and CDR2 is SNEGSKA (reference sequence). This CDR3 has 14 amino acids.

A note on this clonotype: This may stem from a read error, because a much larger clone lies one nucleotide away. The rearrangement links TRBV15 to TRBJ1-2; D perhaps matches TRBD1 (6 bases). The CDR3 has 14 residues. Looked up from germline, CDR1 is LNHNV and CDR2 is YYDKDF (reference sequence). The CDR3 reads CVTSRGRAGGGYTF. The DNA for the CDR3 is TGTGTCACCAGCAGGGGACGGGCTGGCGGTGGCTACACCTTC.

The rearrangement uses TRBV12-3 or TRBV12-4 and TRBJ1-1; D remains unclear. V was clipped by 6 bases and J by 2 bases, with 10 bases between them. This CDR3 region has 13 residues. CDR3 in DNA: TGTGCCAGCAGCCCGACTCCCAACACTGAAGCTTTCTTT. This gives the protein CASSPTPNTEAFF.

This clonotype was observed a handful of times. The CDR3 sequence is CASSPRTGGKYEQYF. In nucleotides, the CDR3 is TGTGCCAGCAGTCCACGGACAGGGGGCAAGTACGAGCAGTACTTC. The rearrangement links TRBV12-3 or TRBV12-4 to TRBJ2-7; 11 bases align to TRBD1. This CDR3 has 15 amino acids. V trimming: 5 bases; J trimming: 4 bases; junction bases outside the gene matches: 7.

The rearrangement uses TRBV12-3 or TRBV12-4 and TRBJ1-1, with D maybe TRBD1 (5 bases). Trimming stripped 5 bases from V and 9 bases from J, with 16 bases between. The CDR3 runs to 13 residues. The CDR3 is CASSPFGGSKAFF. The CDR3 DNA follows: TGTGCCAGCAGTCCCTTTGGGGGGTCAAAAGCTTTCTTT.

This clonotype was detected a few times. The chain links TRBV4-3 to TRBJ2-2; TRBD2 agrees at 9 bases. The CDR3 spans 17 residues. The J segment lost 2 bases and the V segment lost 1 base, leaving 5 bases of the junction unmatched. Germline V gene sequence: CDR1 LGHNA, CDR2 YSLEER. The CDR3 DNA reads as TGCGCCAGCAGCCAAGGGGGACTAGCCCTTAACACCGGGGAGCTGTTTTTT. Amino acids: CASSQGGLALNTGELFF.

This clonotype was detected a few times. The chain couples TRBV20-1 to TRBJ2-7; 9 bases are a match to TRBD1. CDR3 size: 13 residues. With V trimmed by 4 bases and J by 4 bases, 5 bases remained unmatched. Germline values: CDR1 DFQATT, CDR2 SNEGSKA (reference sequence). The CDR3 nucleotides are TGCAGTGCTACTGGACAGGGGCGATACGAGCAGTACTTC. Its protein is CSATGQGRYEQYF.